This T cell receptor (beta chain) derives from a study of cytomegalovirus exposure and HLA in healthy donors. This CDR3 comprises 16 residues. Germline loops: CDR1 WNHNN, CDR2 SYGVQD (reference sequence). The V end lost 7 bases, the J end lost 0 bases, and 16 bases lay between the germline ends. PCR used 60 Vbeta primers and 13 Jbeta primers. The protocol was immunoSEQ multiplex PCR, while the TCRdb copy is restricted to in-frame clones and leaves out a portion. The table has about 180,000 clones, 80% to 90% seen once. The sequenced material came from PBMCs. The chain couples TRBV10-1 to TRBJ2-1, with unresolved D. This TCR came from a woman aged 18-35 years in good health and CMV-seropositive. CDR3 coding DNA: TGCGCCAGCACACAGAAATTCACCTTCTCCTACAATGAGCAGTTCTTC. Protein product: CASTQKFTFSYNEQFF.